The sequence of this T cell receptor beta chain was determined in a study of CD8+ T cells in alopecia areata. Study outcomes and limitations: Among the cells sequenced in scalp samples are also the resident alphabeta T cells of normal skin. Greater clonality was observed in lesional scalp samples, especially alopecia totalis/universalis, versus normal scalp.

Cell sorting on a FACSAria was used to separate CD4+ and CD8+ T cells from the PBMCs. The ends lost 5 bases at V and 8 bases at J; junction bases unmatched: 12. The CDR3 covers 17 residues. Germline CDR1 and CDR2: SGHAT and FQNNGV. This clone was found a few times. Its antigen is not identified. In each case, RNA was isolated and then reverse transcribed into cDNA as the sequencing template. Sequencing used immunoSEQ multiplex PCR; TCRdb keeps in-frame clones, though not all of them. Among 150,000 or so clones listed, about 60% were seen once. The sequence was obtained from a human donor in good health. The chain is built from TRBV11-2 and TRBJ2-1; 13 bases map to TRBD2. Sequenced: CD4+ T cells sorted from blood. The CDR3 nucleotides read TGTGCCAGCAGCCCGAGGGCACTAGCGGGAGGGGTCTATGAGCAGTTCTTC. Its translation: CASSPRALAGGVYEQFF. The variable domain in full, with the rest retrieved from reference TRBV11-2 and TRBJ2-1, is EAGVAQSPRYKIIEKRQSVAFWCNPISGHATLYWYQQILGQGPKLLIQFQNNGVVDDSQLPKDRFSAERLKGVDSTLKIQPAKLEDSAVYLCASSPRALAGGVYEQFFGPGTRLTVL.